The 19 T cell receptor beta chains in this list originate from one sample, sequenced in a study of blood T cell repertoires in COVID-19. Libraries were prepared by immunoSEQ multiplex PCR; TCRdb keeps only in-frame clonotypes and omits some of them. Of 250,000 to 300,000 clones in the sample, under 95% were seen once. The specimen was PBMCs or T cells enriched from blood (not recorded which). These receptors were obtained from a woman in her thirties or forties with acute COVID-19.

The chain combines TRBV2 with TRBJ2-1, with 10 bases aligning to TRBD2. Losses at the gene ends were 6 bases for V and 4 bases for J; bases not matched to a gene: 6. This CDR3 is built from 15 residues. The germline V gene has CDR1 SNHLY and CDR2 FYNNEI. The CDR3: CASRAASGGYNEQFF. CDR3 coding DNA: TGTGCCAGCAGAGCTGCTAGCGGGGGTTACAATGAGCAGTTCTTC.

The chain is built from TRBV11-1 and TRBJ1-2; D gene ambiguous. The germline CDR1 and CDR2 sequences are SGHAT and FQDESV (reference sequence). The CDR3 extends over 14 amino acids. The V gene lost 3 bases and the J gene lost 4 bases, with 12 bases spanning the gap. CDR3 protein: CASSLNSPTYGYTF. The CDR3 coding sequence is TGTGCCAGCAGCTTGAACTCTCCTACCTATGGCTACACCTTC.

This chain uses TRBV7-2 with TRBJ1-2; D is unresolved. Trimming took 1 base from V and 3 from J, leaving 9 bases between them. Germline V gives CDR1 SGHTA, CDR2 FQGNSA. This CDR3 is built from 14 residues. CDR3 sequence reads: CASSLEAGDYGYTF. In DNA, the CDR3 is TGTGCCAGCAGCTTAGAAGCCGGGGACTATGGCTACACCTTC.

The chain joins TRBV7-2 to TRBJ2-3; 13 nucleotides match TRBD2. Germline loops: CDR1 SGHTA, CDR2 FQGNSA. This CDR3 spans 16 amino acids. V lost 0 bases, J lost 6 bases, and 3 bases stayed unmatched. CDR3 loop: CASSLALAGGPDTQYF. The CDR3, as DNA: TGTGCCAGCAGCTTAGCACTAGCGGGGGGGCCCGATACGCAGTATTTT.

The CDR3 DNA follows: TGCGCCAGCAGCCCTAGTGAGGTATGGACTGAAGCTTTCTTT. Translated, it gives CASSPSEVWTEAFF. The genes are TRBV4-1 and TRBJ1-1; no clear D. This CDR3 is built from 14 residues. In germline, CDR1 is MGHRA, CDR2 YSYEKL. Deletions cut 4 bases from V and 5 bases from J, with 14 bases between.

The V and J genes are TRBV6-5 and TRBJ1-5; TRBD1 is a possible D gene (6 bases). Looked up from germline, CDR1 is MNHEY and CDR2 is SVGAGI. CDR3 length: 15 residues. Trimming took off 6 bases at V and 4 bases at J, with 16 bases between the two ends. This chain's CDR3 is CASRRTRGGNQPQHF. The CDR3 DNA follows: TGTGCCAGCAGACGAACGAGGGGGGGGAATCAGCCCCAGCATTTT.

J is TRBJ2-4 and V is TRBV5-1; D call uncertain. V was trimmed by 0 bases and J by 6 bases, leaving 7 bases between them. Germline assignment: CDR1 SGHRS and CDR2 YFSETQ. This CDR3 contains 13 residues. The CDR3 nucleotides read TGCGCCAGCAGCTTGGGAGCAGGAAACATTCAGTACTTC. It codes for CASSLGAGNIQYF.

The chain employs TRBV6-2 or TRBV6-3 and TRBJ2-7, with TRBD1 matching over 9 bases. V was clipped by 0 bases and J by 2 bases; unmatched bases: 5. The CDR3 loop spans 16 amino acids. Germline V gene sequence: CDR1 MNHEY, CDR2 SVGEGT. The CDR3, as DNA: TGTGCCAGCAGTTACTCGGGACAGGGCCTCACCTACGAGCAGTACTTC. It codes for CASSYSGQGLTYEQYF.

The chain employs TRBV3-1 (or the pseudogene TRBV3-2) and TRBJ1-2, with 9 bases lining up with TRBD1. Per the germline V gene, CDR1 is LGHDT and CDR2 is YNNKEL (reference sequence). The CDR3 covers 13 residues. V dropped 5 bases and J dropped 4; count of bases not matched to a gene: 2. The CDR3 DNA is TGTGCCAGCAGCACGACAGGGGGCTATGGCTACACCTTC. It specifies CASSTTGGYGYTF.

DNA of the CDR3: TGTGCCAGCAGGAGATTGGGGACAGTTAGCAATCAGCCCCAGCATTTT. Its translation is CASRRLGTVSNQPQHF. This chain connects TRBV2 to TRBJ1-5; 7 positions agree with TRBD1. The CDR3 consists of 16 residues. Germline-derived CDR1 and CDR2 are SNHLY and FYNNEI. V dropped 6 bases and J dropped 0; count of bases not matched to a gene: 8.

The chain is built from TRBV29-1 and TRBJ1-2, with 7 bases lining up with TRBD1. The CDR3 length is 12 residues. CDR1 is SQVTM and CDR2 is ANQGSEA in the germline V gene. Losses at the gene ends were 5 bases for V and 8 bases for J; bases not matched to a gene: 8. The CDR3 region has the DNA TGCAGCGTTCGTTCAGGGGGAAAGGGCTACACCTTC. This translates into CSVRSGGKGYTF. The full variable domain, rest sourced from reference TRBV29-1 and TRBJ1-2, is SAVISQKPSRDICQRGTSLTIQCQVDSQVTMMFWYRQQPGQSLTLIATANQGSEATYESGFVIDKFPISRPNLTFSTLTVSNMSPEDSSIYLCSVRSGGKGYTFGSGTRLTVV.

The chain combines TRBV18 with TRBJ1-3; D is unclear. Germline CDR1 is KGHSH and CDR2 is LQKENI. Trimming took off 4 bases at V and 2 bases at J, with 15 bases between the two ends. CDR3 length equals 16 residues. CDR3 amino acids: CASSLKRAAAGNTIYF. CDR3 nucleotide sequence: TGTGCCAGCTCACTAAAAAGAGCCGCTGCTGGAAACACCATATATTTT.

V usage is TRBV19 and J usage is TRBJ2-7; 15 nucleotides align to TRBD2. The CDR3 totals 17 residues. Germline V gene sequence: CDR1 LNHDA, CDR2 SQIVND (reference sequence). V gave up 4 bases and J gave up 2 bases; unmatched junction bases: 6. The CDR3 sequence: CASSKGLAGGPTYEQYF. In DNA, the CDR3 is TGTGCCAGTAGTAAGGGACTAGCGGGAGGACCTACCTACGAGCAGTACTTC.

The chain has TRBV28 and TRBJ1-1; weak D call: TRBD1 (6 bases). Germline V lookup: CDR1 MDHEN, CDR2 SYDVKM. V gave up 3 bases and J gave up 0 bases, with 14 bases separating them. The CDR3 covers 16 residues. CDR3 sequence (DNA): TGTGCCAGCAGTTTTGTCGTCACAGGGCTGAACACTGAAGCTTTCTTT. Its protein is CASSFVVTGLNTEAFF.

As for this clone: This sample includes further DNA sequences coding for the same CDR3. For the CDR3, the DNA is TGTGCCAGCAGTTTTCGGAACACTGAAGCTTTCTTT. It specifies CASSFRNTEAFF. The chain combines TRBV12-3 or TRBV12-4 with TRBJ1-1, with D unclear. There are 12 residues in the CDR3. The V end lost 3 bases, the J end lost 1 base, and 3 bases lay between the germline ends.

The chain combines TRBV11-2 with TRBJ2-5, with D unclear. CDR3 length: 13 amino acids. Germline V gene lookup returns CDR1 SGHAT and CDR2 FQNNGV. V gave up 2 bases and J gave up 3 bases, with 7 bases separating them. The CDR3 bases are TGTGCCAGCAGCTTACCACATAAAGAGACCCAGTACTTC. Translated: CASSLPHKETQYF.

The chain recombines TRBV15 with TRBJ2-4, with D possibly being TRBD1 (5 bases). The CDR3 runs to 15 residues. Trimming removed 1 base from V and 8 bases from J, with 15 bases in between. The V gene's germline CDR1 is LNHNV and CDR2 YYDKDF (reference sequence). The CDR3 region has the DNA TGTGCCACCAGCAGAGCAAGCAGGGTCGAGGACATTCAGTACTTC. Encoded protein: CATSRASRVEDIQYF.

This chain's CDR3 is CARSFVWGLYPSYEQYF. For the CDR3, the DNA is TGTGCCAGAAGTTTTGTCTGGGGGCTTTACCCTTCCTACGAGCAGTACTTC. The V call is TRBV5-3, the J call TRBJ2-7; D is perhaps TRBD1 (6 bases). TRBV5-3 is an ORF, with its function uncertain. The V end lost 5 bases, the J end lost 1 base, and 22 bases lay between the germline ends. The CDR3 extends over 17 amino acids.

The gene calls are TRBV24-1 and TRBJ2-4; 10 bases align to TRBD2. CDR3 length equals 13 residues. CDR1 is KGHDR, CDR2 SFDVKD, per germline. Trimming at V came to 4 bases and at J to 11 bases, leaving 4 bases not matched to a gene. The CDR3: CATSDLAGVFQYF. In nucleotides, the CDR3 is TGTGCCACCAGTGACCTAGCGGGAGTCTTTCAGTACTTC.